This section outlines one T cell receptor beta chain sequence together with its context. Its antigen is not known. The CDR3 extends over 15 amino acids. V was pared by 4 bases and J by 3 bases, with 12 bases between. The germline V gene has CDR1 KGHDR and CDR2 SFDVKD. The sample belongs to a study of CD8 T cells in ankylosing spondylitis. TCRdb re-analysed the 5' RACE reads in MiXCR, keeping a single row per CDR3 protein. Of some 700,000 distinct CDR3 sequences in the sample, over 15% are singletons; the top ten hold about a fifth. The study, taken as a whole, reports: Prior work had noted some motif variants in reactive arthritis blood and synovial fluid. Clones linked to disease were reported to show significant enrichment in matched ankylosing spondylitis synovial fluid. The study identified a TCR beta motif of several highly homologous variants that appeared characteristic of ankylosing spondylitis blood.

This sequence joins TRBV24-1 and TRBJ2-1; D unresolved. This clonotype originated in a male donor with ankylosing spondylitis. The sample taken for sequencing was blood, either unsorted or a sorted T cell fraction (not recorded which). As DNA, the CDR3 is TGTGCCACCAGTGAGTCCACCTCAGGCTACAATGAGCAGTTCTTC. It translates to CATSESTSGYNEQFF.